Judged by abundance, the clone carrying this T cell receptor (beta chain) is medium-sized (0.01 to 0.1%). Its antigen is unknown. This specimen belongs to a study of spatial heterogeneity in lung cancer. Overall study: Detected beta-chain sequences consistently exceeded alpha-chain sequences. Raw sequencing reads included, on average, more than eight appearances of each unique TCR and UMI combination.

Study observations and caveats: Expanded intratumoral alpha and beta TCR counts tracked tumor mutation counts.

Time point described: sample taken at primary tumor resection. Material for sequencing was whole RNA from tumor, nontumor lung or frozen PBMC, left unsorted. The CDR3 runs to 16 residues. V shed 7 bases and J shed 7 bases, with 24 bases lying between them. From germline, CDR1 is SGDLS and CDR2 YYNGEE. A unique molecular identifier was attached to every TCR cDNA molecule. MiXCR, run by TCRdb on the 5' RACE reads, gives a single entry per CDR3 protein. The sample includes about 5,100 distinct CDR3 sequences, over 8% of them seen just once. The specimen comprised lung tumor tissue, sampled at surgery. This receptor was identified in a female donor with early-stage non-small cell lung cancer. The genes are TRBV9 and TRBJ1-3; D is unclear. The CDR3 DNA sequence: TGTGCCAGCGGCCCCCTTCCGGGCCTTCGGGGTAACACCATATATTTT. Its translation: CASGPLPGLRGNTIYF.